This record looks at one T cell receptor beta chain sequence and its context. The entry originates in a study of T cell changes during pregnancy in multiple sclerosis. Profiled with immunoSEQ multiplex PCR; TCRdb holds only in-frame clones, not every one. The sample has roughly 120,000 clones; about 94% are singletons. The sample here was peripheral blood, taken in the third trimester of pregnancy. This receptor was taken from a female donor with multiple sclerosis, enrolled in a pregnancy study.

The CDR3 DNA follows: TGTGCCAGCAGCGTAGATAAGGGGCAGCCCCAGCATTTT. Translation gives CASSVDKGQPQHF. The V and J genes are TRBV9 and TRBJ1-5; D is possibly TRBD1 (5 bases). V dropped 0 bases and J dropped 7 bases, with 8 bases sitting between them. The CDR3 has 13 amino acids. In germline, CDR1 is SGDLS, CDR2 YYNGEE. The variable domain in full, completed from reference TRBV9 and TRBJ1-5, reads DSGVTQTPKHLITATGQRVTLRCSPRSGDLSVYWYQQSLDQGLQFLIQYYNGEERAKGNILERFSAQQFPDLHSELNLSSLELGDSALYFCASSVDKGQPQHFGDGTRLSIL.